This record looks at one T cell receptor (beta chain) sequence and its context. This entry is derived from a study of blood T cell repertoires in COVID-19. About the research overall: The analysed material was cDNA or gDNA that came from T cells, B-cell-depleted T cells, or PBMCs.

The CDR3 extends over 14 amino acids. The germline V gene encodes CDR1 LGHDT and CDR2 YNNKEL (reference sequence). Trimming removed 2 bases from V and 4 bases from J, with 9 bases in between. The repertoire was sequenced with immunoSEQ multiplex PCR; TCRdb's copy has only in-frame clones and lacks some. The sample shows approximately 210,000 clones, roughly 80% of them seen only once. Sample: peripheral blood. The sequence was collected from a woman of 80 years or more with COVID-19, enrolled during active disease. This chain connects TRBV3-1 (or the pseudogene TRBV3-2) to TRBJ1-3; no definite D call. The CDR3 loop reads CASSQWQYGNTIYF. CDR3 sequence (DNA): TGTGCCAGCAGCCAATGGCAGTACGGAAACACCATATATTTT.